This TCR beta chain emerged from a study of blood T cell repertoires in COVID-19. At the level of the study: Sources were T cells, B-cell-depleted T cells, or PBMCs; the material itself was cDNA or gDNA.

V lost 4 bases and J 4 bases, leaving 14 bases between the germline ends. There are 14 residues in the CDR3. Per the germline V gene, CDR1 is SGHTA and CDR2 is FQGNSA. This clone was counted a single time. Repertoires were generated with immunoSEQ multiplex PCR, while TCRdb's copy carries only in-frame clones and drops some. The sample yields 150,000 or so clones, approximately 82% seen once. The V call is TRBV7-2, the J call TRBJ2-7, with a weak D call TRBD1 (6 bases). The TCR was taken from a human donor with acute or convalescent COVID-19. The donor label of this sample is uncertain. Input material: peripheral blood. The CDR3 DNA sequence: TGTGCCAGCAGCTCCAGCTACCAGGGGTACGAGCAGTACTTC. Protein: CASSSSYQGYEQYF.